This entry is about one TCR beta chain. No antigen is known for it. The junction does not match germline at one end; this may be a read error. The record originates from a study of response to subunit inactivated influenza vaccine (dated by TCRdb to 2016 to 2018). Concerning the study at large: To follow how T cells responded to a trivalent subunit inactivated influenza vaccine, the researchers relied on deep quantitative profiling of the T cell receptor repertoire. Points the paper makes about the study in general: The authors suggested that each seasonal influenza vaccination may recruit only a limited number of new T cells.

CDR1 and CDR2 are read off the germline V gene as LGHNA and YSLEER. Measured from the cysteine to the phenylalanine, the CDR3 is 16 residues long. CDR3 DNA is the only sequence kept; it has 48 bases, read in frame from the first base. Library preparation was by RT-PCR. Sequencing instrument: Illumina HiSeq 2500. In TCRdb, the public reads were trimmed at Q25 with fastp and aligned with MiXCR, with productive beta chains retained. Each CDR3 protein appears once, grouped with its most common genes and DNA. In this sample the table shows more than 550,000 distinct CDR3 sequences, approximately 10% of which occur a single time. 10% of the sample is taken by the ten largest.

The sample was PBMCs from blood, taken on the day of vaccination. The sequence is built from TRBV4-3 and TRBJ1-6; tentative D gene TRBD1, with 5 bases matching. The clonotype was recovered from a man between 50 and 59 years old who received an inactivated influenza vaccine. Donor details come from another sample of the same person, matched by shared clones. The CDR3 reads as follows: CSSSQDGAGMFSPLHF. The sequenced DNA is TGCTCCAGCAGCCAAGATGGGGCAGGGATGTTTTCACCCCTCCACTTT.